This T cell receptor beta chain was identified during a study of T cells in Graves' hyperthyroidism and ophthalmopathy. This clonotype has a handful of counts. Its antigen is undetermined. The study's findings and limits: Ophthalmopathy was told apart from stable hyperthyroidism by a 13 V-J model.

The CDR3 totals 15 residues. V shed 3 bases, J shed 6 bases, and the junction held 10 bases outside the gene matches. Germline V lookup: CDR1 DFQATT, CDR2 SNEGSKA (reference sequence). TCR beta CDR3 region amplification was performed from RNA transcripts. RT-PCR in the first round (using the HTBI primer set) targeted the TCR CDR3. TCRdb fed the multiplex PCR reads into MiXCR, producing one record per CDR3 protein. The sample lists roughly 400,000 distinct CDR3 sequences, around 15% seen once, with approximately 29% in the top ten. Ophthalmopathy in the patients scored at least 3 on Clinical Activity Score and at least 4 on NOSPECS grade, lasting under 3 months. Exclusion followed for patients with uncontrolled infection, other autoimmune disease, pregnancy or lactation. Cells are PBMCs isolated from about 10 ml of fresh blood.

Sequenced input: blood. This chain uses TRBV20-1 with TRBJ2-1; 8 bases fit TRBD2. The sequence was collected from a man in his fifties or sixties with Graves' ophthalmopathy. In DNA, the CDR3 is TGCAGTGCTAGGGCCGGGACTAGTGAGGGCAATGAGCAGTTCTTC. This codes for CSARAGTSEGNEQFF.